The entry that follows covers one T cell receptor beta chain sequence. Its antigen is unidentified. The time point: week 3, after first cycle of checkpoint inhibitor. This table comes from immunoSEQ multiplex PCR, and its TCRdb copy is limited to in-frame clones, with some not included. This table holds about 12,000 clones, approximately 88% found once. This sample was taken from a study of blood T cell dynamics during melanoma immunotherapy. Overall study findings and caveats: Clones driving repertoire changes may be melanoma-specific or general immune activation.

The sample was blood, taken from a patient treated with checkpoint blockade. The source is a human donor with melanoma.

The CDR3 reads CASSLAPGQGYEQYF. The CDR3 DNA reads as TGCGCCAGCAGCTTGGCCCCGGGACAGGGCTACGAGCAGTACTTC. The chain has TRBV5-1 and TRBJ2-7, with 9 bases lining up with TRBD1. CDR3 length equals 15 residues. Germline V CDR1 and CDR2: SGHRS, YFSETQ. The junction had 4 bases not matched to a gene; V was cut back by 0 bases and J by 3 bases. Full variable domain (outside the CDR3, taken from reference TRBV5-1 and TRBJ2-7): KAGVTQTPRYLIKTRGQQVTLSCSPISGHRSVSWYQQTPGQGLQFLFEYFSETQRNKGNFPGRFSGRQFSNSRSEMNVSTLELGDSALYLCASSLAPGQGYEQYFGPGTRLTVT.